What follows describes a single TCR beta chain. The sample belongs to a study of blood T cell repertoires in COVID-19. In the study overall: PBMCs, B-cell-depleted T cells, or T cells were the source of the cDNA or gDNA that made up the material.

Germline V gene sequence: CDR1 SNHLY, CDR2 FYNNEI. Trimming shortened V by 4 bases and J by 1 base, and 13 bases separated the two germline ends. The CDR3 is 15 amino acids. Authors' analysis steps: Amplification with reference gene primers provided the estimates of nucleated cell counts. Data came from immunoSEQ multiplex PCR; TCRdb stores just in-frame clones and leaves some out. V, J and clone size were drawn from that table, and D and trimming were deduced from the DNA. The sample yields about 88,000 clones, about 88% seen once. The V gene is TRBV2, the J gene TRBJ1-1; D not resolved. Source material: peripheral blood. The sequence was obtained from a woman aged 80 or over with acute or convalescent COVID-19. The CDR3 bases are TGTGCCAGCAGTGTGGGCCTGTTAGAGAACACTGAAGCTTTCTTT. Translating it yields CASSVGLLENTEAFF.